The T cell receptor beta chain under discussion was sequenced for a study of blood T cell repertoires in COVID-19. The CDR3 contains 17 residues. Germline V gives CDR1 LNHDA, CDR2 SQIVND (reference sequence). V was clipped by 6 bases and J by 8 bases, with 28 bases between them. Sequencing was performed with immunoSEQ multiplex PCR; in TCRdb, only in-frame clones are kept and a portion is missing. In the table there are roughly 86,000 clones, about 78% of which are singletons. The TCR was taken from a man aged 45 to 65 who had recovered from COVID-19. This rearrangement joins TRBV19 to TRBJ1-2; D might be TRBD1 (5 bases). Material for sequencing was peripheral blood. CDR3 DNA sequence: TGTGCCAGTAGCCGGAGAGAGAACACCTGGGGCTCCTCCGGCTACACCTTC. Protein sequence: CASSRRENTWGSSGYTF.